This T cell receptor beta chain was recovered during a study of blood T cell repertoires in COVID-19. Study context: T cells, B-cell-depleted T cells, or PBMCs supplied cDNA or gDNA.

The assay was immunoSEQ multiplex PCR, and TCRdb's table has in-frame clones only and misses some. Counted here are about 170,000 clones, over 70% occurring once; the ten biggest clones make up less than 3.5%. Germline loops: CDR1 LGHNA, CDR2 YNFKEQ. The CDR3 consists of 15 residues. V dropped 0 bases and J dropped 7 bases, with 13 bases sitting between them. The chain combines TRBV4-2 with TRBJ2-4, with D possibly being TRBD2 (5 bases). The sample was peripheral blood. The sequence was obtained from an older woman with acute or convalescent COVID-19. The CDR3 nucleotides are TGTGCCAGCAGCCAAGATCTAAGCGGACTGAACATTCAGTACTTC. Translated, it gives CASSQDLSGLNIQYF.